A single sample gave rise to the 10 T cell receptor beta chains below, sequenced in a study of T cell repertoires in ileal Crohn's disease. Data came from immunoSEQ multiplex PCR; TCRdb stores just in-frame clones and leaves some out. The sample includes 6,800 or so clones, roughly three quarters of them seen just once. The sample taken for sequencing was ileal tissue. The receptors shown here come from an adult with Crohn's disease.

The chain employs TRBV6-5 and TRBJ2-1, with unresolved D. The CDR3 is 15 amino acids. V dropped 2 bases and J dropped 0 bases, with 8 bases sitting between them. Germline lookup yields CDR1 MNHEY and CDR2 SVGAGI. CDR3 DNA: TGTGCCAGCAGTTACGACCCAGGCTCCTACAATGAGCAGTTCTTC. Its translation: CASSYDPGSYNEQFF.

The chain joins TRBV5-1 to TRBJ2-7, with 8 positions matching TRBD1. Germline loops: CDR1 SGHRS, CDR2 YFSETQ. Trimming cost V 4 bases and J 0 bases; bases outside gene matches: 6. There are 15 residues in the CDR3. The CDR3 coding sequence is TGCGCCAGCAGCGGGCAGACAGGGGCCTCCTACGAGCAGTACTTC. Protein: CASSGQTGASYEQYF.

The chain couples TRBV30 to TRBJ1-4; D gene uncertain. There are 12 residues in the CDR3. Germline CDR1 is GTSNPN and CDR2 is SVGIG (reference sequence). Trimming removed 7 bases from V and 2 bases from J, with 8 bases in between. DNA of the CDR3: TGTGCCTCCGCGGGCACTAATGAAAAACTGTTTTTT. Translating gives CASAGTNEKLFF.

The gene calls are TRBV5-1 and TRBJ2-7; TRBD1 agrees at 8 bases. Trimming cost V 2 bases and J 7 bases; bases outside gene matches: 8. CDR1 is SGHRS, CDR2 YFSETQ, per germline. This CDR3 has 14 amino acids. CDR3 protein: CASSLTGGSKEQYF. The CDR3 DNA reads TGCGCCAGCAGCTTAACAGGGGGTAGTAAGGAGCAGTACTTC.

V and J are TRBV29-1 and TRBJ1-4; D ambiguous. The germline CDR1 and CDR2 sequences are SQVTM and ANQGSEA. The length of the CDR3 is 11 residues. With 8 bases removed from V and 5 bases from J, the gap between germline ends came to 9 bases. CDR3 bases: TGCAGCTCAACAGTCAATGAAAAACTGTTTTTT. This gives the protein CSSTVNEKLFF.

The J gene is TRBJ1-1, the V gene TRBV14; perhaps TRBD1 as D (5 bases). Trimming pared 1 base from V and 5 bases from J, leaving 8 bases between. This CDR3 has 13 residues. Per germline, CDR1 SGHDN and CDR2 FVKESK. The CDR3: CASSQVQGTEAFF. CDR3 coding DNA: TGTGCCAGCAGCCAAGTCCAGGGTACTGAAGCTTTCTTT. Full variable domain (missing parts from reference TRBV14 and TRBJ1-1): EAGVTQFPSHSVIEKGQTVTLRCDPISGHDNLYWYRRVMGKEIKFLLHFVKESKQDESGMPNNRFLAERTGGTYSTLKVQPAELEDSGVYFCASSQVQGTEAFFGQGTRLTVV.

This clone was seen a handful of times. The genes are TRBV6-5 and TRBJ1-2, with 8 bases lining up with TRBD1. Trimming took 4 bases from V and 4 from J; bases not matched to a gene: 8. There are 15 residues in the CDR3. Germline CDR1 and CDR2: MNHEY and SVGAGI. In nucleotides, the CDR3 is TGTGCCAGCAGTTCCCCCGGACAGGGATCCTATGGCTACACCTTC. Translated, it gives CASSSPGQGSYGYTF.

A single count supports this clone. The V gene is TRBV30, the J gene TRBJ2-1, with 12 bases fitting TRBD2. CDR3 size: 15 residues. V trimming: 0 bases; J trimming: 8 bases; junction bases outside the gene matches: 5. Germline V CDR1 and CDR2: GTSNPN, SVGIG (reference sequence). The CDR3: CAWSVPSGGEDEQFF. The CDR3 DNA sequence: TGTGCCTGGAGTGTCCCTAGCGGGGGGGAGGATGAGCAGTTCTTC.

The chain has TRBV7-9 and TRBJ2-1, with TRBD1 matching over 10 bases. The CDR3 runs 14 residues. From germline, CDR1 is SEHNR and CDR2 FQNEAQ (reference sequence). Unmatched junction bases numbered 7, after V lost 8 bases and J lost 6 bases. CDR3 in amino acids: CASGTGTGVNEQFF. The CDR3 DNA reads as TGTGCCAGCGGGACGGGGACAGGGGTCAATGAGCAGTTCTTC.

This clone was found once. The rearrangement links TRBV30 to TRBJ1-5, with a tentative D call TRBD1 (5 bases). This CDR3 spans 13 amino acids. The V gene's germline CDR1 is GTSNPN and CDR2 SVGIG (reference sequence). Trimming removed 5 bases at V and 5 bases at J, with 13 bases between. This CDR3 is CAWGRRGDQPQHF. CDR3 coding DNA: TGTGCCTGGGGCAGGAGGGGCGATCAGCCCCAGCATTTT.